A single sample is the source of the 23 T cell receptor beta chains below, sequenced in a study of blood T cell repertoires in COVID-19. Assay: immunoSEQ multiplex PCR; the TCRdb copy retains only in-frame clones and omits some. The data contain around 61,000 clones, roughly 90% of them seen just once; the ten biggest clones take up approximately 1.5%. The sequenced sample consisted of peripheral blood. The source of these receptors is a man in his 60s with acute or convalescent COVID-19.

CDR3 amino acids: CASSYSTGSRYGYTF. CDR3 bases: TGTGCCAGCAGTTACTCTACAGGGTCGCGGTATGGCTACACCTTC. The chain joins TRBV6-5 to TRBJ1-2; D might be TRBD1 (6 bases). V was trimmed by 0 bases and J by 5 bases, leaving 13 bases between them. CDR3 length equals 15 residues. Germline assignment: CDR1 MNHEY and CDR2 SVGAGI.

The chain links TRBV6-5 to TRBJ2-2; TRBD1 aligns across 8 bases. The germline gives CDR1 MNHEY, CDR2 SVGAGI. The CDR3 has 14 residues. Trimming removed 8 bases from V and 4 bases from J; junction bases left unmatched: 6. The CDR3 nucleotides are TGTGCCAGCGTCAGGACAGGGATCACCGGGGAGCTGTTTTTT. Its translation is CASVRTGITGELFF.

The chain employs TRBV19 and TRBJ2-3; maybe TRBD1 (5 bases). Trimming took 2 bases from V and 2 from J, leaving 17 bases between them. CDR1 LNHDA and CDR2 SQIVND come from the germline V gene (reference sequence). This CDR3 has 17 amino acids. The CDR3 loop is CASSISGATSSTDTQYF. The DNA of the CDR3 is TGTGCCAGTAGTATATCTGGGGCCACCAGCTCCACAGATACGCAGTATTTT.

The V and J genes are TRBV7-9 and TRBJ1-6, with 7 positions matching TRBD1. This CDR3 region has 14 residues. The germline CDR1 and CDR2 sequences are SEHNR and FQNEAQ (reference sequence). The V gene end was trimmed by 5 bases and the J gene end by 8 bases; junction bases not matched to a gene: 6. CDR3 DNA sequence: TGTGCCAGCAGCACCCAGGGGGACTATTCACCCCTCCACTTT. Translation gives CASSTQGDYSPLHF.

The chain couples TRBV5-6 to TRBJ1-2; 10 bases map to TRBD1. Trimming cost V 7 bases and J 7 bases; bases outside gene matches: 7. CDR3 length: 13 residues. Germline loops: CDR1 SGHDT, CDR2 YYEEEE. CDR3 region: CASRGTGVFGYTF. The CDR3, as DNA: TGTGCCAGCCGCGGGACAGGGGTCTTTGGCTACACCTTC.

This rearrangement joins TRBV6-1 to TRBJ2-3; D perhaps matches TRBD2 (6 bases). The CDR3 loop spans 15 amino acids. The germline CDR1 and CDR2 sequences are MNHNS and SASEGT. The V and J ends lost 3 bases and 0 bases respectively, with 10 bases between them. The CDR3 bases are TGTGCCAGCAGTGAGGGGGGATATAGCACAGATACGCAGTATTTT. Its protein product is CASSEGGYSTDTQYF.

J is TRBJ1-2 and V is TRBV2, with 10 bases fitting TRBD1. Germline values: CDR1 SNHLY, CDR2 FYNNEI. The CDR3 is 17 amino acids. The V and J ends lost 3 bases and 4 bases, in that order; junction bases with no gene match: 11. DNA of the CDR3: TGTGCCAGCAGTGAGCGGAGGGTGGGACAGGGGATCTATGGCTACACCTTC. It translates to CASSERRVGQGIYGYTF.

The rearrangement joins TRBV19 to TRBJ1-5; D is uncertain. Germline V gene data show CDR1 as LNHDA and CDR2 as SQIVND (reference sequence). The CDR3 contains 12 residues. Trimming removed 4 bases at V and 6 bases at J, with 7 bases between. The CDR3 here is CASSTGSQPQHF. CDR3 DNA sequence: TGTGCCAGTAGTACCGGGAGTCAGCCCCAGCATTTT.

The chain recombines TRBV5-4 with TRBJ2-7; TRBD2 is a possible D gene (7 bases). With 0 bases removed from V and 3 bases from J, the gap between germline ends came to 13 bases. Germline loops: CDR1 SGHNT, CDR2 YYREEE (reference sequence). CDR3 length: 15 residues. The CDR3 bases are TGTGCCAGCAGCTTGGAGGGGGGGCCCCTCTACGAGCAGTACTTC. Protein sequence: CASSLEGGPLYEQYF.

The chain employs TRBV7-8 and TRBJ1-5; D is undetermined. V dropped 1 base and J dropped 4 bases, with 8 bases sitting between them. The germline CDR1 and CDR2 sequences are SGHVS and FQNEAQ. This CDR3 is built from 14 residues. This CDR3 reads CASSLVPENQPQHF. The CDR3 DNA is TGTGCCAGCAGCTTAGTTCCGGAGAATCAGCCCCAGCATTTT.

The rearrangement uses TRBV6-5 and TRBJ1-1; D might be TRBD1 (6 bases). Trimming pared 0 bases from V and 12 bases from J, leaving 17 bases between. CDR3 length: 14 residues. Germline assignment: CDR1 MNHEY and CDR2 SVGAGI. This CDR3 is CASSYSRETGYTFF. As DNA, the CDR3 is TGTGCCAGCAGTTACTCCCGCGAGACAGGATATACTTTCTTT.

The CDR3, as DNA: TGTGCCAGCAGCTTAGCAGGCCAGGAAGCCAACACCATATATTTT. Translated, it gives CASSLAGQEANTIYF. The rearrangement joins TRBV11-2 to TRBJ1-3; D ambiguous. The CDR3 contains 15 residues. Germline CDR1 and CDR2: SGHAT and FQNNGV. The ends were cut back, 1 base at V and 7 bases at J, with 14 bases in the middle.

V is TRBV5-8 and J is TRBJ1-1, with 7 bases that match TRBD1. The CDR3 runs 16 residues. J was trimmed by 0 bases and V by 3 bases; bases with no gene match: 8. From germline, CDR1 is SGHTS and CDR2 YDEGEE. CDR3 amino acids: CASSSGTVYMNTEAFF. The CDR3 nucleotides are TGTGCCAGCAGCTCCGGGACAGTCTACATGAACACTGAAGCTTTCTTT.

The gene calls are TRBV7-2 and TRBJ1-4; D is ambiguous. The CDR3 has 14 amino acids. Germline lookup yields CDR1 SGHTA and CDR2 FQGNSA. V lost 5 bases and J 9 bases, leaving 16 bases between the germline ends. CDR3 sequence reads: CASSPRSAAQKLFF. The CDR3 region has the DNA TGTGCCAGCAGCCCGAGGTCCGCAGCCCAAAAACTGTTTTTT.

The genes are TRBV11-2 and TRBJ2-1, with TRBD1 matching over 7 bases. Germline V gene lookup returns CDR1 SGHAT and CDR2 FQNNGV. After removal of 5 bases from V and 4 bases from J, the junction contained 5 bases not matched to a gene. CDR3 length: 14 amino acids. CDR3 residues: CASSLRDSYNEQFF. CDR3 in DNA: TGTGCCAGCAGCCTCCGGGACAGTTACAATGAGCAGTTCTTC.

The J gene is TRBJ1-6, the V gene TRBV14; tentatively, D is TRBD1 (5 bases). Germline loops: CDR1 SGHDN, CDR2 FVKESK. The CDR3 contains 15 residues. V gave up 3 bases and J gave up 10 bases, with 16 bases separating them. This CDR3 reads CASSHRGGVGSPLHF. The CDR3 coding sequence is TGTGCCAGCAGCCATCGTGGAGGGGTAGGCTCACCCCTCCACTTT. The variable domain in full, completed from reference TRBV14 and TRBJ1-6, reads EAGVTQFPSHSVIEKGQTVTLRCDPISGHDNLYWYRRVMGKEIKFLLHFVKESKQDESGMPNNRFLAERTGGTYSTLKVQPAELEDSGVYFCASSHRGGVGSPLHFGNGTRLTVT.

The V and J genes are TRBV5-1 and TRBJ2-2; maybe TRBD2 (5 bases). V lost 7 bases to trimming and J lost 4 bases, with 20 bases between them. The V gene's germline CDR1 is SGHRS and CDR2 YFSETQ. The CDR3 has 16 amino acids. CDR3 region: CASVLSEGGGTGELFF. CDR3 coding DNA: TGCGCCAGCGTACTTTCAGAGGGCGGAGGCACCGGGGAGCTGTTTTTT.

This clone was seen a handful of times. The chain couples TRBV6-2 or TRBV6-3 to TRBJ1-1; 7 bases agree with TRBD1. From germline, CDR1 is MNHEY and CDR2 SVGEGT. The V and J ends lost 4 bases and 1 base, in that order; junction bases with no gene match: 9. This CDR3 contains 16 residues. The CDR3 region has the DNA TGTGCCAGCAGTTGGCCTCTTGACAGGGAGAACACTGAAGCTTTCTTT. Amino acid sequence: CASSWPLDRENTEAFF.

The chain combines TRBV29-1 with TRBJ2-3; the match to TRBD1 covers 9 bases. Germline V gives CDR1 SQVTM, CDR2 ANQGSEA. The ends lost 6 bases at V and 3 bases at J; junction bases unmatched: 7. The CDR3 covers 14 residues. CDR3 nucleotide sequence: TGCAGCGTACCACAGGGGGCAGTGACAGATACGCAGTATTTT. Translation: CSVPQGAVTDTQYF.

V and J are TRBV7-2 and TRBJ2-3; a possible D gene is TRBD2 (5 bases). V was trimmed by 3 bases and J by 5 bases, leaving 12 bases between them. Germline loops: CDR1 SGHTA, CDR2 FQGNSA. This CDR3 has 14 amino acids. CDR3 bases: TGTGCCAGCAGCTTTAGGTTCAGCGGAGATACGCAGTATTTT. Its protein product is CASSFRFSGDTQYF.

The chain is built from TRBV6-5 and TRBJ1-5; possibly TRBD1 for D (6 bases). The germline V gene encodes CDR1 MNHEY and CDR2 SVGAGI. The length of the CDR3 is 14 residues. Deletions cut 6 bases from V and 4 bases from J, with 13 bases between. CDR3 loop: CASSPDSRNQPQHF. DNA of the CDR3: TGTGCCAGCAGCCCGGACAGCCGTAATCAGCCCCAGCATTTT.

The V call is TRBV19, the J call TRBJ2-1; no clear D gene. Trimming removed 4 bases at V and 3 bases at J, with 13 bases between. The germline V gene has CDR1 LNHDA and CDR2 SQIVND (reference sequence). This CDR3 comprises 15 residues. The CDR3: CASSTSTRFYNEQFF. The CDR3 coding sequence is TGTGCCAGTAGTACGTCCACCAGGTTCTACAATGAGCAGTTCTTC.

This chain links TRBV9 with TRBJ1-2; D is unresolved. This CDR3 contains 14 residues. The V and J ends lost 0 bases and 3 bases respectively, with 9 bases between them. Germline V gene data show CDR1 as SGDLS and CDR2 as YYNGEE. The CDR3 loop is CASSVGIEDYGYTF. CDR3 sequence (DNA): TGTGCCAGCAGCGTAGGGATCGAGGACTATGGCTACACCTTC.